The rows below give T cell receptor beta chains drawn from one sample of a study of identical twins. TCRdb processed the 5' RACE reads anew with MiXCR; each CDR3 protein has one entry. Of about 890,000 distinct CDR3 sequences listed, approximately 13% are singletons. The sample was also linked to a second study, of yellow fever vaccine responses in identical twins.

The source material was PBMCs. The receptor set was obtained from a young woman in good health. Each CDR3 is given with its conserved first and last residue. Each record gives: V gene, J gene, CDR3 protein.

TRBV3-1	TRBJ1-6	CASSQDTGRGLYSPLHF
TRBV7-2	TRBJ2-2	CASSLELAGGELFF
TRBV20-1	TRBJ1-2	CSAEADFANYGYTF
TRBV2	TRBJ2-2	CASSYEPLAGGANTGELFF
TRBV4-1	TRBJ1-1	CASSQDPGGMNTEAFF
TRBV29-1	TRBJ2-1	CSVDGTYNEQFF
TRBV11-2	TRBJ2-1	CASSLSGPNYNEQFF
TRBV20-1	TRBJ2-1	CSAPSVGGNNEQFF
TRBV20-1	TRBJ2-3	CSARQGDIADTQYF
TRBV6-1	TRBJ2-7	CASSPGTSGNLEQYF
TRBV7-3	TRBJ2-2	CASSLGFGELFF
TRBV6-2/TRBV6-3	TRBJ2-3	CASRGGTKDRAYKDTQYF
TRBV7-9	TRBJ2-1	CASSHVPTSGYNEQFF
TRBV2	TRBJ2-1	CARSGGTAHQFF
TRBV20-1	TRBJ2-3	CSASQLAGGSTDTQYF
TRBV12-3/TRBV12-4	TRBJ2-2	CASKDTDRGRGGELFF
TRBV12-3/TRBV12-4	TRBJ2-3	CASSPRGGRSTDTQYF
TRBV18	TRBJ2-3	CASSPLILTDTQYF
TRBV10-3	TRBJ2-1	CAAQRTLGLREQFF
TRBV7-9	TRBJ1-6	CASSWGLQDLHF
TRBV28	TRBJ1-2	CASSQRQTGYTF
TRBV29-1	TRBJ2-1	CSEATVGIYNEQFF
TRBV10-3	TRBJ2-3	CAISDGRDRGTDTQYF
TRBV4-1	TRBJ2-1	CASSQGFARSSYNEQFF
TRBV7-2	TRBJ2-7	CASSPRTGEVEQYF
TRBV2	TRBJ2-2	CASGTSGTGELFF
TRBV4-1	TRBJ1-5	CASSQGGEPQHF
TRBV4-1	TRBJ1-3	CASSQWGTTGSGNTIYF
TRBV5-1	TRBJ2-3	CASTDPGTGGTDTQYF